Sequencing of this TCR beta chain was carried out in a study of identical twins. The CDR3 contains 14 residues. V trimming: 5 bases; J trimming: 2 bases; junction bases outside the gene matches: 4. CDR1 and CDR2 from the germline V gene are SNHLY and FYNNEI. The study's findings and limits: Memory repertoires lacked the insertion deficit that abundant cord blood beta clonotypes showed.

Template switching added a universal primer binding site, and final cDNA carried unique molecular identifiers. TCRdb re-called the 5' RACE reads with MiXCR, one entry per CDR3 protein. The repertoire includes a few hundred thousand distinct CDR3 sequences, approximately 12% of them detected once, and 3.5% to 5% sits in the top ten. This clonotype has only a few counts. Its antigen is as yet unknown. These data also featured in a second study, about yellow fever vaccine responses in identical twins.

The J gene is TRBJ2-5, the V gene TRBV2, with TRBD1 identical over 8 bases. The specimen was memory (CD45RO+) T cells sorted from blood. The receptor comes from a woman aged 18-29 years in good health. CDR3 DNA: TGTGCCAGCAGTAGACAGGGGTTTCAAGAGACCCAGTACTTC. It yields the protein CASSRQGFQETQYF.